The clone carrying this TCR beta chain showed up just a few times. Its antigen remains unidentified. This sample is drawn from a study of T-cell reconstitution after alpha-beta-depleted transplantation in children. Study-wide results and caveats: Expanded graft clones numbering several hundred reportedly gave rise to alpha-beta T cells about two months after transplant. T cells produced anew were the main source of T-cell counts and diversity one year after transplant. Surviving thymic progenitors and recipient T cells were the source of high TCRbeta diversity at day 60 in some patients.

During its preparation, the TCRbeta library received unique molecular identifiers. TCRdb analysed the PCR reads with MiXCR anew, one entry per CDR3 protein. Of under 250,000 distinct CDR3 sequences in the sample, more than 20% are singletons; the top ten hold around 4.8%. The sequence was collected from a female patient aged 2 to 10 who had a stem cell transplant for congenital amegakaryocytic thrombocytopenia, so the T cells may come from the graft donor. Here the sequenced sample was PBMCs, mostly from graft donor cells, taken 360 days after TCRalphabeta/CD19-depleted stem cell transplant.

CDR3 nucleotide sequence: TGTGCCAGCAGTTTAGGGGGACGGTCCCTGCCCCAGCATTTT. The encoded protein is CASSLGGRSLPQHF. This sequence joins TRBV28 and TRBJ1-5, with TRBD1 as a possible D gene (5 bases). V lost 2 bases to trimming and J lost 9 bases, with 14 bases between them. The germline V gene has CDR1 MDHEN and CDR2 SYDVKM. This CDR3 has 14 residues.